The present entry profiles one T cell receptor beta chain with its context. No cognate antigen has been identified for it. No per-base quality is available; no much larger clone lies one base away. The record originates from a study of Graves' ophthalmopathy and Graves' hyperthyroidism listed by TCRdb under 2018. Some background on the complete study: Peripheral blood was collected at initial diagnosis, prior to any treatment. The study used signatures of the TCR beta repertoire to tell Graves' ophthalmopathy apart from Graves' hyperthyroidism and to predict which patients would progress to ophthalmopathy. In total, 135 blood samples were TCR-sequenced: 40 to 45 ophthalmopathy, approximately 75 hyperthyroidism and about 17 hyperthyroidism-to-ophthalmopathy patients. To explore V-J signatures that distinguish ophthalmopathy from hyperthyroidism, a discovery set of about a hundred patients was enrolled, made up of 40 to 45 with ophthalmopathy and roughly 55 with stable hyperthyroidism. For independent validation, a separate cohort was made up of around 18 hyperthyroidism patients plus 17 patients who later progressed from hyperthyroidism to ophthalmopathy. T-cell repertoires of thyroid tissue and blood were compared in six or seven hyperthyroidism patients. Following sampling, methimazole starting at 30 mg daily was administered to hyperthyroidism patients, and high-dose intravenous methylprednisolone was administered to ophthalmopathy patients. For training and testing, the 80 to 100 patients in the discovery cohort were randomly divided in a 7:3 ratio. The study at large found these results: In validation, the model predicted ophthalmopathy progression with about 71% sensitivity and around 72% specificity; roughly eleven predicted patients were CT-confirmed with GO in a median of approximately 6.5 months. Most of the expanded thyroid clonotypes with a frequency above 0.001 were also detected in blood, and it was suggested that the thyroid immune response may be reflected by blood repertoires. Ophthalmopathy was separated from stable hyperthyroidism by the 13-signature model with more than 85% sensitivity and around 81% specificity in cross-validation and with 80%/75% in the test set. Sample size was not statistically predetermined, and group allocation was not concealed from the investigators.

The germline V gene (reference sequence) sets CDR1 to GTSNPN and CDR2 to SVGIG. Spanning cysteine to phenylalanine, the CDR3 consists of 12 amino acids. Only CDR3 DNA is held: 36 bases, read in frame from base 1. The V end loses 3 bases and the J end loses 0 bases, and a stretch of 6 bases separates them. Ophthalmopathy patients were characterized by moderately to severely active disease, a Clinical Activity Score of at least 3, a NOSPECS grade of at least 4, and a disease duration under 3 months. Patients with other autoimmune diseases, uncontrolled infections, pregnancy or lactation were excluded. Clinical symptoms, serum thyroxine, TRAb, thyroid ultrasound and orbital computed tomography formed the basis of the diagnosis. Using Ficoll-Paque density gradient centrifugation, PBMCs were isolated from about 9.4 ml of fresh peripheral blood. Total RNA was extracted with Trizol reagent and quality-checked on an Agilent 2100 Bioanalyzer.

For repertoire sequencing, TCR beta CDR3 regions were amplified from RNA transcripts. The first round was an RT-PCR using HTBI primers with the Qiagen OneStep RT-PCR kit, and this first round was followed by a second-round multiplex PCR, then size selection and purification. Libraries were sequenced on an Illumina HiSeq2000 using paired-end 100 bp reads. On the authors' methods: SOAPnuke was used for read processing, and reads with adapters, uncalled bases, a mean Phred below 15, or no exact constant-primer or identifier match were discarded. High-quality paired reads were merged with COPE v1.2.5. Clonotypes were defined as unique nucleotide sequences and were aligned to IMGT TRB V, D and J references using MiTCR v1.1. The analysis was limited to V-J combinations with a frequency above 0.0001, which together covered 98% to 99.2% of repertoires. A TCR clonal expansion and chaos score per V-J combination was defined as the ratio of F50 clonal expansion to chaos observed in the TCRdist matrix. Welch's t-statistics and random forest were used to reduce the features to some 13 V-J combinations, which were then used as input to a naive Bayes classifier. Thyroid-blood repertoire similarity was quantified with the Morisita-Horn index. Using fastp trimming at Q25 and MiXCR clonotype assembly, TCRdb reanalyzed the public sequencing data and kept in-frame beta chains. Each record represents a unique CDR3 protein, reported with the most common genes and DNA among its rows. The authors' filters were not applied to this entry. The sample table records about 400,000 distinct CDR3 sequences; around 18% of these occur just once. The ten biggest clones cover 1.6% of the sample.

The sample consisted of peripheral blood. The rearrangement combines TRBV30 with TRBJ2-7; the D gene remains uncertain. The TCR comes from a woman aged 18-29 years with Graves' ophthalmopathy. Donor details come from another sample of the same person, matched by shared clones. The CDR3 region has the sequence CAWSGPSYEQYF. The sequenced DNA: TGTGCCTGGAGCGGACCCTCCTACGAGCAGTACTTC.